This TCR beta chain was identified during a study of cytomegalovirus exposure and HLA in healthy donors. Produced via immunoSEQ multiplex PCR; TCRdb's table is partial and in-frame only. Among over 55,000 clones listed, 90% were seen once. Trimming took 5 bases from V and 4 from J, leaving 8 bases between them. Germline loops: CDR1 MNHNY, CDR2 SVGAGI (reference sequence). The CDR3 runs to 12 residues. The clonotype was recovered from a man in his late teens or twenties in good health and CMV-seronegative. V gene TRBV6-6 combines with J gene TRBJ2-5; D gene uncertain. The sample was PBMCs. CDR3 DNA: TGTGCCAGCAGTCGTTCGGGAGAGACCCAGTACTTC. Amino acid sequence: CASSRSGETQYF.